This T cell receptor (beta chain) was recorded in a study of regulatory T cells in long-lasting Graves disease. Time point here: persistent/refractory GD, antithyroid drugs over 5 years with positive TRAb. TCR sequences were obtained from RNA taken from PBMCs. This CDR3 spans 13 amino acids. Per the germline V gene, CDR1 is SNHLY and CDR2 is FYNNEI. Trimming took 6 bases from V and 5 from J; bases not matched to a gene: 2. The authors built TCR beta libraries using iRepertoire HTBI primers and Arm-PCR of CDR3 regions. TCRdb recomputed calls from the multiplex PCR reads with MiXCR, one row per CDR3 protein. The sample has a few hundred thousand distinct CDR3 sequences, 22% seen once; the top ten hold 13%. This clonotype was observed at least ten times.

V and J are TRBV2 and TRBJ2-5; 11 bases are a match to TRBD2. The receptor was isolated from a female donor with Graves disease. The sample consisted of peripheral blood mononuclear cells (PBMCs), taken when the disease was refractory, from a patient treated with antithyroid drugs. DNA for the CDR3: TGTGCCAGCAGGGGACTAGCGGCCGAGACCCAGTACTTC. It codes for CASRGLAAETQYF.